This TCR beta chain is drawn from a study of patients and donors after allogeneic stem cell transplantation. TCRdb independently ran MiXCR on the RT-PCR reads; one entry per CDR3 protein. The sample contains 800,000 to 1,000,000 distinct CDR3 sequences, approximately 19% of which appear only once. This CDR3 comprises 13 residues. V was shortened by 6 bases and J by 2 bases, with 14 bases between the two germline ends. In germline, CDR1 is SQVTM, CDR2 ANQGSEA. The TCR sequence derives from a human donor who was either an allogeneic HSCT recipient or a stem cell or donor lymphocyte infusion donor (not recorded which). It is not recorded whose cells these are; they may come from a transplant donor. Sequencing was performed on blood, either unsorted or a sorted T cell fraction (not recorded which). The chain recombines TRBV29-1 with TRBJ2-7, with D uncertain. CDR3 loop: CSVATKQTYEQYF. For the CDR3, the DNA is TGCAGCGTCGCCACGAAACAGACCTACGAGCAGTACTTC.